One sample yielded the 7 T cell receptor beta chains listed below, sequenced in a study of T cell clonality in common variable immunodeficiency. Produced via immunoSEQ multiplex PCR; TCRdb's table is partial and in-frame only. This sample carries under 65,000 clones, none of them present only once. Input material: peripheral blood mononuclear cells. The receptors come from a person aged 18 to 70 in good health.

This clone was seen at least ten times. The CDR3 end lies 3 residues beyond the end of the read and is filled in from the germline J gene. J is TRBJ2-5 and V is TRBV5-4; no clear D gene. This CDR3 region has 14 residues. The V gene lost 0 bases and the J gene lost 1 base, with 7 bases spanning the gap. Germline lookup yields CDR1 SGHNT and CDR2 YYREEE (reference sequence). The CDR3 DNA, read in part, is TGTGCCAGCAGCTTGGATAGGGTCCAAGAGACC. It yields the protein CASSLDRVQET. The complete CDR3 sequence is CASSLDRVQETQYF.

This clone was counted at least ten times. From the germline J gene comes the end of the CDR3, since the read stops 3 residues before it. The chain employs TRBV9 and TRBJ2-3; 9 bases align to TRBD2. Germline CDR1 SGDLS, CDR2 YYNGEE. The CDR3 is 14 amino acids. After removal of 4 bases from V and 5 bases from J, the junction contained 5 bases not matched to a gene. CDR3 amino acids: CASSPSSGRDTQYF. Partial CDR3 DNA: TGTGCCAGCAGCCCTAGTAGCGGGAGAGATACG.

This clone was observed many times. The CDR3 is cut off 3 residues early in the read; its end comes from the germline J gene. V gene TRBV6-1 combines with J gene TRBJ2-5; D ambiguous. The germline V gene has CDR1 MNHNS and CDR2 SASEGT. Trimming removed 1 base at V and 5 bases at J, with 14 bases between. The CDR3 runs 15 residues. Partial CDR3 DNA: TGTGCCAGCAGTGAAGAGTTCCTTGTAGCTGAGACC. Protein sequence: CASSEEFLVAET. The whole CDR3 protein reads CASSEEFLVAETQYF.

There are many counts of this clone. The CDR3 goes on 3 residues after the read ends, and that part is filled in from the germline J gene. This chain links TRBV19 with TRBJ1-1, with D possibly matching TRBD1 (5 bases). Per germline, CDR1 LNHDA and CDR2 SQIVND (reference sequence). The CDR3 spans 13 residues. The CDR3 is CASSIQGEVSAFF. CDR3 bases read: TGTGCCAGTAGTATTCAGGGCGAGGTCTCA.

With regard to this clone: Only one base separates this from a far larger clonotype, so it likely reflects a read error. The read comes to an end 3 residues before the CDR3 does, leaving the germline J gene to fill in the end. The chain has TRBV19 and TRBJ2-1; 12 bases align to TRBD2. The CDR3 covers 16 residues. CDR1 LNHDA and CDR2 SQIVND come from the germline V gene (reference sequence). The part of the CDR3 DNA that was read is TGTGCCACTAGTCCCCGGACTAGCGGGAATAACAATGAG. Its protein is CATSPRTSGNNNE. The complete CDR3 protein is CATSPRTSGNNNEQFF.

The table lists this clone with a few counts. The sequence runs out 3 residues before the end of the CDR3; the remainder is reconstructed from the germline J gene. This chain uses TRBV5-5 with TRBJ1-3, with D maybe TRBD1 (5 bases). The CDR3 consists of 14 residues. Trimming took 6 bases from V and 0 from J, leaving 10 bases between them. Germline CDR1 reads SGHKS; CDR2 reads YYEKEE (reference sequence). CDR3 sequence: CASTRQLSGNTIYF. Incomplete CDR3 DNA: TGTGCCAGCACCAGACAGCTCTCTGGAAACACC.

CDR3 amino acids: CAWERDWGGNDYTF. The part of the CDR3 DNA that was read is TGTGCCTGGGAGAGGGACTGGGGTGGGAATGAC. The genes are TRBV30 and TRBJ1-2; D possibly corresponds to TRBD1 (5 bases). The sequence runs out 3 residues before the end of the CDR3; the remainder is reconstructed from the germline J gene. This CDR3 contains 14 residues. Germline values: CDR1 GTSNPN, CDR2 SVGIG (reference sequence).